The T cell receptor beta chain described here comes from a study of shared clonotypes between healthy human individuals. Study findings and constraints: Larger estimated richness was generally seen in naive subsets than in memory subsets.

TCRdb keeps only in-frame clones here, not all; method: immunoSEQ multiplex PCR. The sample carries about 700,000 clones, 74% recorded once. This clone was recorded a few times. Its matching antigen is unknown. Germline loops: CDR1 SGDLS, CDR2 YYNGEE. Trimming took 0 bases from V and 6 from J, leaving 6 bases between them. This CDR3 is 13 amino acids long. Sequenced material: memory CD4+ T cells sorted from blood. Subset defined: CD45RA-negative fraction. This sequence was found in a woman aged 25 to 45 in good health. The V call is TRBV9, the J call TRBJ2-2, with no clear D. The CDR3 sequence is CASSVGGSGELFF. The CDR3 DNA reads TGTGCCAGCAGCGTAGGCGGATCCGGGGAGCTGTTTTTT.